This TCR beta chain was captured in a study of OX40 agonist ivuxolimab in advanced cancers. Measured with immunoSEQ multiplex PCR; TCRdb has only the in-frame clones, and not every one. Of 15,000 to 25,000 clones listed, about four fifths are singletons. By share, this clone ranks as medium-sized. This CDR3 has 16 amino acids. V lost 0 bases to trimming and J lost 3 bases; unmatched junction nucleotides: 4. Looked up from germline, CDR1 is SEHNR and CDR2 is FQNEAQ (reference sequence). The receptor was isolated from an adult with an advanced solid tumor such as melanoma, head and neck, liver or kidney cancer. The specimen was CD4+ or CD8+ T cells sorted from blood, collected in a trial of the OX40 agonist ivuxolimab. The chain links TRBV7-9 to TRBJ2-1, with 8 bases lining up with TRBD1. CDR3 nucleotides: TGTGCCAGCAGCTTAGCAGACAGGGGTCGCTACAATGAGCAGTTCTTC. Translating gives CASSLADRGRYNEQFF.